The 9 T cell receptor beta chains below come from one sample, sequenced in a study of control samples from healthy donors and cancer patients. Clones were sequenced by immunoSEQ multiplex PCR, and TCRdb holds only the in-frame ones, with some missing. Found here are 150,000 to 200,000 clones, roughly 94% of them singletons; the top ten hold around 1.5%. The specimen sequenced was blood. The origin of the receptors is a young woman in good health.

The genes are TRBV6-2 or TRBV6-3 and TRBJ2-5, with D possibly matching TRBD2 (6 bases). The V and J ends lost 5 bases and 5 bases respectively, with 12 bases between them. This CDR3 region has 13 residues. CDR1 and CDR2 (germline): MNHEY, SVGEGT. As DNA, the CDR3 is TGTGCCAGCAGTCGTCCTGGGAGGGAGACCCAGTACTTC. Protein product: CASSRPGRETQYF.

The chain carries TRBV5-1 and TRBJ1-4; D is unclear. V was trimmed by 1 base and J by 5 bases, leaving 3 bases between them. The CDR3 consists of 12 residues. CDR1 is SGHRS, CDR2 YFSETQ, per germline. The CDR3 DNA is TGCGCCAGCAGCTTGCCCAATGAAAAACTGTTTTTT. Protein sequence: CASSLPNEKLFF.

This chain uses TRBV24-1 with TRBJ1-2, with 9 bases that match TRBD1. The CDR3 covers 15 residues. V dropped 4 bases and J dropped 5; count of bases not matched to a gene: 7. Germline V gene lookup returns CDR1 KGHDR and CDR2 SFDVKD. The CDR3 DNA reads TGTGCCACCAGTGAACCACCGGGACAGGGTTATGGCTACACCTTC. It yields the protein CATSEPPGQGYGYTF.

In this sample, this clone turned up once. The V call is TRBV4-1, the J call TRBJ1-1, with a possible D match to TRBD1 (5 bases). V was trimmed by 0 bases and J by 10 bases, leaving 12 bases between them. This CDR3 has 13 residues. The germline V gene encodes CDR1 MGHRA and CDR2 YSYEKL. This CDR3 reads CASSQDPPQGAFF. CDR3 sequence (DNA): TGCGCCAGCAGCCAAGATCCTCCCCAGGGAGCTTTCTTT.

The CDR3 DNA is TGCGCCAGCAGTGCCGACGGAGGCTCTGGAAACACCATATATTTT. Amino acid sequence: CASSADGGSGNTIYF. The rearrangement joins TRBV10-2 to TRBJ1-3; D is undetermined. V dropped 4 bases and J dropped 0 bases, with 10 bases sitting between them. Germline loops: CDR1 WSHSY, CDR2 SAAADI. The length of the CDR3 is 15 residues.

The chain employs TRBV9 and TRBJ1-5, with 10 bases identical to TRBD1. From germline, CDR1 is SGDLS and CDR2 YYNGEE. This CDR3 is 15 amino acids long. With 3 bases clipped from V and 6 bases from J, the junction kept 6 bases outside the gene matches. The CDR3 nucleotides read TGTGCCAGCAGCGCCGAGACAGGGGGCGGTCAGCCCCAGCATTTT. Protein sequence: CASSAETGGGQPQHF.

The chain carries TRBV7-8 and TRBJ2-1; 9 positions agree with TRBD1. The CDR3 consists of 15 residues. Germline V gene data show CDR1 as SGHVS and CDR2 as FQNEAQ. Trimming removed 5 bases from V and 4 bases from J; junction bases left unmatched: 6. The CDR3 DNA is TGTGCCAGCAGCCTCGGACAGGGGTTGTACAATGAGCAGTTCTTC. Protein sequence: CASSLGQGLYNEQFF.

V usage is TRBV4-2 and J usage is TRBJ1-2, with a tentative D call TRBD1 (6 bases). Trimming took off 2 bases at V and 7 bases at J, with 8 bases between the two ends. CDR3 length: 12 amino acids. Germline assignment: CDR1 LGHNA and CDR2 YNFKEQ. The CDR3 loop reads CASSQTGFGYTF. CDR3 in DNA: TGTGCCAGCAGCCAAACAGGGTTTGGCTACACCTTC.

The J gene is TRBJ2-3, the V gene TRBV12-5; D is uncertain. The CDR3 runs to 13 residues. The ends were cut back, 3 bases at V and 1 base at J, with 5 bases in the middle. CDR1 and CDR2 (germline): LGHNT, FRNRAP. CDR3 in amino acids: CASGLGRTDTQYF. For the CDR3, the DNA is TGTGCTAGTGGTTTAGGTCGCACAGATACGCAGTATTTT.